Described below is a single T cell receptor (beta chain) sequence and its context. The protocol was immunoSEQ multiplex PCR, while the TCRdb copy is restricted to in-frame clones and leaves out a portion. The sample shows some 170,000 clones, approximately 86% of them seen only once. The data were obtained in a study of blood T cell repertoires in COVID-19. Study information: Some COVID-19 samples were acute and others convalescent; all came from the United States, Italy and Spain. T cells, B-cell-depleted T cells, or PBMCs supplied cDNA or gDNA.

There are 14 residues in the CDR3. The V and J ends lost 5 bases and 4 bases, in that order; junction bases with no gene match: 8. Germline CDR1 is SGHVS and CDR2 is FNYEAQ. This receptor was obtained from an older woman who had recovered from COVID-19. The rearrangement links TRBV7-6 to TRBJ2-7; 7 bases are shared with TRBD1. Material: peripheral blood. CDR3 protein: CASSGGQDPYEQYF. CDR3 nucleotide sequence: TGTGCCAGCAGCGGCGGACAGGACCCGTACGAGCAGTACTTC. The whole variable domain, filled in from reference TRBV7-6 and TRBJ2-7, reads GAGVSQSPRYKVTKRGQDVALRCDPISGHVSLYWYRQALGQGPEFLTYFNYEAQQDKSGLPNDRFSAERPEGSISTLTIQRTEQRDSAMYRCASSGGQDPYEQYFGPGTRLTVT.